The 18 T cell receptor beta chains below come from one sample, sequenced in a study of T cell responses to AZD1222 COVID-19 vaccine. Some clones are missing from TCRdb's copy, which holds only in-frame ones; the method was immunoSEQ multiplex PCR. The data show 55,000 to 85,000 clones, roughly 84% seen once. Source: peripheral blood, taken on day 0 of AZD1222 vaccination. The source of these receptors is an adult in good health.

The CDR3: CASIDDRENSPLHF. The DNA for the CDR3 is TGTGCCAGCATCGACGACAGGGAGAATTCACCCCTCCACTTT. This chain connects TRBV11-3 to TRBJ1-6; 7 bases are shared with TRBD1. This CDR3 comprises 14 residues. The J segment lost 7 bases and the V segment lost 7 bases, leaving 7 bases of the junction unmatched. Per the germline V gene, CDR1 is SGHNT and CDR2 is YENEEA.

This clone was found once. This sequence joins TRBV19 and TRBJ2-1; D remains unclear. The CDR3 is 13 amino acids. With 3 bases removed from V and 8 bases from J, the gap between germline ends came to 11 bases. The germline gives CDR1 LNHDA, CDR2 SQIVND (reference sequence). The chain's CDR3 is CASSIGLHDEQFF. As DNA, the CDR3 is TGTGCCAGTAGTATTGGTTTGCATGATGAGCAGTTCTTC. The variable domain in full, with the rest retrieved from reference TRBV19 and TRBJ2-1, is DGGITQSPKYLFRKEGQNVTLSCEQNLNHDAMYWYRQDPGQGLRLIYYSQIVNDFQKGDIAEGYSVSREKKESFPLTVTSAQKNPTAFYLCASSIGLHDEQFFGPGTRLTVL.

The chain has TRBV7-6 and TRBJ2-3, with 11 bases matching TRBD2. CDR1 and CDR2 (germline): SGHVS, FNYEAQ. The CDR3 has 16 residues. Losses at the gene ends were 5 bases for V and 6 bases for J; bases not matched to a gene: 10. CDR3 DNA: TGTGCCAGCAGCCCGACTAGCGGGGCAGTAACGGATACGCAGTATTTT. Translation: CASSPTSGAVTDTQYF.

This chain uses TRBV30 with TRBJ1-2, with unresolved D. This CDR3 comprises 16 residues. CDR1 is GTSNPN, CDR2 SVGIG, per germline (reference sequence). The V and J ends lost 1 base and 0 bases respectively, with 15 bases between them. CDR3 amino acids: CAWSAPHYNANYGYTF. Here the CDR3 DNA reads TGTGCCTGGAGTGCGCCTCACTACAATGCTAACTATGGCTACACCTTC.

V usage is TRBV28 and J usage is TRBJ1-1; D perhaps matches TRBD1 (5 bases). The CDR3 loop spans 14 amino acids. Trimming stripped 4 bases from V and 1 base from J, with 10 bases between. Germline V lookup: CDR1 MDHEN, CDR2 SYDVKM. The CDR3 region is CASSSPDKNTEAFF. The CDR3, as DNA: TGTGCCAGCAGTTCCCCGGACAAGAACACTGAAGCTTTCTTT.

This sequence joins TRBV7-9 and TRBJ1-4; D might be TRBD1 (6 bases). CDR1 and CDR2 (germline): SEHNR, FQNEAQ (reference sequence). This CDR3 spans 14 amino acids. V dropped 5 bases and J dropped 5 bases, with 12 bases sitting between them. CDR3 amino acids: CASSPQGSNEKLFF. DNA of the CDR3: TGTGCCAGCAGCCCTCAGGGGTCCAATGAAAAACTGTTTTTT. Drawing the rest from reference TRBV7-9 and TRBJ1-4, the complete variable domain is DTGVSQNPRHKITKRGQNVTFRCDPISEHNRLYWYRQTLGQGPEFLTYFQNEAQLEKSRLLSDRFSAERPKGSFSTLEIQRTEQGDSAMYLCASSPQGSNEKLFFGSGTQLSVL.

CDR3 residues: CASSPPSYTTEAFF. CDR3 bases: TGTGCCAGCTCACCACCGAGCTATACCACTGAAGCTTTCTTT. V is TRBV18 and J is TRBJ1-1; D not certain. Trimming stripped 0 bases from V and 4 bases from J, with 9 bases between. This CDR3 is 14 amino acids long. Germline CDR1 is KGHSH and CDR2 is LQKENI.

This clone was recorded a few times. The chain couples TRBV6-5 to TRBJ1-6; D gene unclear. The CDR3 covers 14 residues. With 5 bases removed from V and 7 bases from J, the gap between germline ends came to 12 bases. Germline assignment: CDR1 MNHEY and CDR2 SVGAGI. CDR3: CASSRPVPNSPLHF. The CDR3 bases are TGTGCCAGCAGTAGACCGGTCCCGAATTCACCCCTCCACTTT.

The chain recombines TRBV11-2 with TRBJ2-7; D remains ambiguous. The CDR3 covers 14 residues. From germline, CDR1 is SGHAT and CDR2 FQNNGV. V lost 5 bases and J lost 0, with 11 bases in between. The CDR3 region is CASSPLLNSYEQYF. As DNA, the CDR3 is TGTGCCAGCAGCCCTTTACTCAACTCCTACGAGCAGTACTTC.

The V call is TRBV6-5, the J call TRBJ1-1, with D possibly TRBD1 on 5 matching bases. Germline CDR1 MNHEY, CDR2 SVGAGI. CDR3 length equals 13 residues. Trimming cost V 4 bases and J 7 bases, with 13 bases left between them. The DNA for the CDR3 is TGTGCCAGCAGTTCGGGGGTAAGCGGTGAAGCTTTCTTT. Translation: CASSSGVSGEAFF.

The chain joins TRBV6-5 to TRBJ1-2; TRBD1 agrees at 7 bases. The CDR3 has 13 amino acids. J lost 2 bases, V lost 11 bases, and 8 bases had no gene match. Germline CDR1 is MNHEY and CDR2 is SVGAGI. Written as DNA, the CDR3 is TGTGCCGCGCGGGGAGGGGGCAACTATGGCTACACCTTC. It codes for CAARGGGNYGYTF.

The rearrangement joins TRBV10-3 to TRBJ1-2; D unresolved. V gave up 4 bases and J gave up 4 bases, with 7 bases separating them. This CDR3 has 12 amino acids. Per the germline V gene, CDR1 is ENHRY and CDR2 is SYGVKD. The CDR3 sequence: CAISASSYGYTF. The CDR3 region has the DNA TGTGCCATCAGTGCCAGTTCCTATGGCTACACCTTC.

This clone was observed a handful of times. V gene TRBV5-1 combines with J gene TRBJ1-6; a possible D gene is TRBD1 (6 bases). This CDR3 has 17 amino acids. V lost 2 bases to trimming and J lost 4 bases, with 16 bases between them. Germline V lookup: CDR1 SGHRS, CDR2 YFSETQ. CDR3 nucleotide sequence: TGCGCCAGCAGCTTACAGGGCCCGACTAATTATAATTCACCCCTCCACTTT. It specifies CASSLQGPTNYNSPLHF. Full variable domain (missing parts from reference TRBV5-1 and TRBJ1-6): KAGVTQTPRYLIKTRGQQVTLSCSPISGHRSVSWYQQTPGQGLQFLFEYFSETQRNKGNFPGRFSGRQFSNSRSEMNVSTLELGDSALYLCASSLQGPTNYNSPLHFGNGTRLTVT.

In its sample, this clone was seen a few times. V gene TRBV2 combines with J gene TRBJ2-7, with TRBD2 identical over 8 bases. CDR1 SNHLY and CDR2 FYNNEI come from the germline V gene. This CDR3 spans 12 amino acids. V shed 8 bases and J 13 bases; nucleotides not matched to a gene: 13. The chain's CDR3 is CASLYLAGSIYF. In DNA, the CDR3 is TGTGCCAGCCTATATCTAGCGGGCTCTATTTACTTC.

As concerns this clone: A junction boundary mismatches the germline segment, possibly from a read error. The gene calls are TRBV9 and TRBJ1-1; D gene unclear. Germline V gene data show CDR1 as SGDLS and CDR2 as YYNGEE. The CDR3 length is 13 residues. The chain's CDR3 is CASSSGPNSEAFF. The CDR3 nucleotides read TGTGCCAGCAGCAGTGGGCCGAACTCTGAAGCTTTCTTT.

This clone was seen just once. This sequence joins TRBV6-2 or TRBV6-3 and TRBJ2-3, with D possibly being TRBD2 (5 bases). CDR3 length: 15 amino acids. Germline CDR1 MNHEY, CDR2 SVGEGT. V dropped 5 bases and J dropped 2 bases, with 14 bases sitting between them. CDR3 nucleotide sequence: TGTGCCAGCAGTCGGGGTGGCCCCTTCACAGATACGCAGTATTTT. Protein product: CASSRGGPFTDTQYF.

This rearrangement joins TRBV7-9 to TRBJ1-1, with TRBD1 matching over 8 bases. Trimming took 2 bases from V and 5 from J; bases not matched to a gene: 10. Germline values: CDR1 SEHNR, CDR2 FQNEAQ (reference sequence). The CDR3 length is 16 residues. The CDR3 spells CASSLSQGAKGTEAFF. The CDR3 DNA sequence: TGTGCCAGCAGCTTAAGTCAGGGGGCGAAGGGAACTGAAGCTTTCTTT.

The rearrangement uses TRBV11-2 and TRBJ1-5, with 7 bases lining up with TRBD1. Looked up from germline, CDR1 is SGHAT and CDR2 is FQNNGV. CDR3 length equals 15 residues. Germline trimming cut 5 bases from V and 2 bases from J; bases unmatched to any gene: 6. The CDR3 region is CASSTTGYGNQPQHF. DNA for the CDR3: TGTGCCAGCAGCACGACAGGGTATGGCAATCAGCCCCAGCATTTT.